This T cell receptor beta chain emerged from a study of CD8 T cells in ankylosing spondylitis (dated by TCRdb to about 2017). For context, the study as a whole: The study set out to find disease-linked TCR variants by profiling T cell receptor beta repertoires in ankylosing spondylitis patients and healthy donors. The whole study cohort included 108 healthy donors and over 20 ankylosing spondylitis patients. Peripheral blood was sampled, and synovial fluid was also collected from ankylosing spondylitis patients.

Here is what the overall study found, with its caveats: The disease-linked clones were reported to be significantly enriched in matched synovial fluid samples from ankylosing spondylitis patients. In peripheral blood, the disease-linked clones were found at relatively low frequencies and had a CD8+ phenotype. A TCR beta motif of seven or eight highly homologous amino acid variants appeared characteristic of blood from ankylosing spondylitis patients. Some of the motif variants had been reported before in the synovial fluid and blood of reactive arthritis patients, a finding that suggests common disease-initiation mechanisms.

Note on this clonotype: This receptor's antigen is unknown. Within one base of it there is no much larger clone, and no base qualities were kept.

Sequencing used an Illumina HiSeq 2500. Quantitative 5'-RACE with molecular barcodes was the method used to prepare the TCR beta libraries. Turning to the authors' computational methods: To identify disease-linked TCR variants, a new computational method was used, one built on a probabilistic model of VDJ rearrangement. Through fastp at Q25 and MiXCR, TCRdb rebuilt clones from the public reads, retaining in-frame beta chains. Each CDR3 protein gets just one entry, which takes the most common genes and DNA from the rows behind it. Clone size and V and J calls follow TCRdb, not the original study. Across this sample there are about 800,000 distinct CDR3 sequences, with roughly 12% seen only once. Roughly 0.51% of the sample is held by the ten biggest clonotypes. CDR1 is given as LNHNV and CDR2 as YYDKDF, both from the germline V gene (reference sequence). V is reduced by 3 bases and J by 7 bases, leaving a spacing of 11 bases between them. The CDR3 holds 13 amino acids from the cysteine to the phenylalanine. The read is trimmed to its CDR3 DNA, 39 bases read in frame from base 1.

This sequence uses TRBV15 and TRBJ2-3; too little of a D gene remains to name it. This receptor was identified in a male donor with ankylosing spondylitis. What was sequenced was blood, either unsorted or a sorted T cell fraction (not recorded which). CDR3 reads: CATSSRHSNTQYF. Read as DNA, the sequence is TGTGCCACCAGCAGCAGGCATTCGAATACGCAGTATTTT. This CDR3, with the reference TRBV15 and TRBJ2-3 proteins standing in past its ends, gives the full variable domain DAMVIQNPRYQVTQFGKPVTLSCSQTLNHNVMYWYQQKSSQAPKLLFHYYDKDFNNEADTPDNFQSRRPNTSFCFLDIRSPGLGDTAMYLCATSSRHSNTQYFGPGTRLTVL.